These T cell receptor beta chains were read from a single sample in a study of OX40 agonist ivuxolimab in advanced cancers. Profiling relied on immunoSEQ multiplex PCR, and the TCRdb table lists in-frame clones only, not all of them. The top ten clones hold around 0.48% of a sample with roughly 100,000 clones, less than 95% of them seen once. The source material was CD4+ or CD8+ T cells sorted from blood, sampled in a trial of the OX40 agonist ivuxolimab. Receptor source: an adult with an advanced solid tumor such as melanoma, head and neck, liver or kidney cancer. Both conserved end residues are part of each CDR3. Fields, in order: clone size, V gene, D gene, J gene, CDR3 protein, CDR3 DNA. The D gene is left open where the match is weak. Clone size is given for some rows only: seen once, a few or many times, or a class if the clone is expanded.

>NA|TRBV6-6|NA|TRBJ1-2
CASSYSTLGNGYTF
TGTGCCAGCAGTTACTCGACGTTAGGGAATGGCTACACCTTC
>NA|TRBV13|NA|TRBJ1-3
CASRLGLVSGNTIYF
TGTGCCAGCAGATTAGGCTTAGTATCTGGAAACACCATATATTTT
>NA|TRBV11-2|NA|TRBJ1-4
CASSLSLTTNEKLFF
TGTGCCAGCAGCTTATCCCTCACAACTAATGAAAAACTGTTTTTT
>NA|TRBV6-6|NA|TRBJ2-7
CASSYDTGAEQYF
TGTGCCAGCAGTTACGACACGGGGGCCGAGCAGTACTTC
>NA|TRBV6-1|TRBD1|TRBJ1-1
CASSGGQGNTEAFF
TGTGCCAGCAGTGGGGGACAGGGGAACACTGAAGCTTTCTTT
>NA|TRBV5-4|TRBD1|TRBJ2-7
CASSRYGTGSYEQYF
TGTGCCAGCAGCAGATACGGGACAGGGTCCTACGAGCAGTACTTC
>NA|TRBV5-1|TRBD1|TRBJ1-2
CASSLGDRVEGYTF
TGCGCCAGCAGCTTGGGAGACAGGGTAGAAGGCTACACCTTC
>once|TRBV4-2|NA|TRBJ2-6
CASSQDGASVSSGANVLTF
TGTGCCAGCAGCCAAGATGGGGCTAGCGTGTCCTCTGGGGCCAACGTCCTGACTTTC
>NA|TRBV7-2|TRBD2|TRBJ2-7
CASSSLAGSYEQYF
TGTGCCAGCAGCTCTCTAGCGGGGTCCTACGAGCAGTACTTC
>NA|TRBV18|NA|TRBJ2-2
CASAETRAFTGELFF
TGTGCCAGCGCCGAGACCCGGGCCTTCACCGGGGAGCTGTTTTTT
>NA|TRBV7-2|NA|TRBJ2-3
CASSLALIDTQYF
TGTGCCAGCAGCTTAGCTCTCATAGATACGCAGTATTTT
>few|TRBV5-1|TRBD1|TRBJ1-6
CASSFDRAINSPLHF
TGCGCCAGCAGCTTCGACAGGGCGATCAATTCACCCCTCCACTTT
>NA|TRBV5-4|NA|TRBJ2-7
CASSLPNREQYF
TGTGCCAGCAGCTTGCCTAATCGCGAGCAGTACTTC
>NA|TRBV2|NA|TRBJ1-1
CASSAGFVGGTEAFF
TGTGCCAGCAGTGCCGGGTTCGTTGGGGGCACTGAAGCTTTCTTT
>NA|TRBV11-2|TRBD1|TRBJ1-1
CASSLLDRVTEAFF
TGTGCCAGCAGCTTATTGGACAGGGTCACTGAAGCTTTCTTT
>NA|TRBV30|NA|TRBJ1-4
CAWRRRSGEKLFF
TGTGCCTGGAGGCGGCGAAGCGGTGAAAAACTGTTTTTT
>NA|TRBV27|NA|TRBJ2-1
CASSVLGVNEQFF
TGTGCCAGCAGTGTTTTAGGGGTTAATGAGCAGTTCTTC
>NA|TRBV11-3|NA|TRBJ2-2
CASSLRWTGELFF
TGTGCCAGCAGCTTAAGGTGGACCGGGGAGCTGTTTTTT
>NA|TRBV28|TRBD1|TRBJ1-2
CASSLPPGTANYGYTF
TGTGCCAGCAGTTTGCCCCCCGGGACAGCTAACTATGGCTACACCTTC
>once|TRBV28|NA|TRBJ1-2
CASSLQTGPYGYTF
TGTGCCAGCAGTTTACAAACAGGGCCCTATGGCTACACCTTC
>NA|TRBV18|NA|TRBJ1-5
CASSPSGYQPQHF
TGTGCCAGCTCACCTTCCGGGTATCAGCCCCAGCATTTT
>NA|TRBV10-1|TRBD2|TRBJ2-1
CASSEAGENDNEQFF
TGCGCCAGCAGTGAGGCGGGGGAGAACGACAATGAGCAGTTCTTC
>once|TRBV18|NA|TRBJ1-4
CASSRGMPATNEKLFF
TGTGCCAGCTCACGCGGGATGCCCGCAACTAATGAAAAACTGTTTTTT
>NA|TRBV5-1|NA|TRBJ2-2
CASSLEAQAGELFF
TGCGCCAGCAGCTTGGAAGCCCAGGCCGGGGAGCTGTTTTTT
>NA|TRBV4-2|NA|TRBJ1-2
CASSQGDLGGYTF
TGTGCCAGCAGCCAAGGGGATTTGGGTGGCTACACCTTC
>NA|TRBV7-9|NA|TRBJ1-5
CASRRELNQPQHF
TGTGCCAGCAGACGGGAGCTCAATCAGCCCCAGCATTTT
>NA|TRBV4-3|NA|TRBJ1-4
CASSQDQVRGEKLFF
TGCGCCAGCAGCCAAGATCAGGTTAGGGGTGAAAAACTGTTTTTT
>NA|TRBV7-3|NA|TRBJ2-1
CASSLGPVNEQFF
TGTGCCAGCAGCTTAGGACCAGTCAATGAGCAGTTCTTC
>many|TRBV28|NA|TRBJ1-5
CASMASQPQHF
TGTGCCAGCATGGCAAGCCAGCCCCAGCATTTT
>NA|TRBV10-2|TRBD2|TRBJ2-2
CASSEPAGGRTGELFF
TGCGCCAGCAGTGAGCCCGCGGGGGGACGAACCGGGGAGCTGTTTTTT
>NA|TRBV7-2|NA|TRBJ1-2
CASSPLTAFRYGYTF
TGTGCCAGCAGCCCCCTCACAGCATTTCGGTATGGCTACACCTTC
>NA|TRBV20-1|NA|TRBJ1-4
CSASTNEKLFF
TGCAGTGCTTCAACTAATGAAAAACTGTTTTTT
>NA|TRBV18|NA|TRBJ2-5
CASSPSAGAQETQYF
TGTGCCAGCTCACCTTCCGCTGGTGCCCAAGAGACCCAGTACTTC
>NA|TRBV7-9|NA|TRBJ2-3
CASSYRTADTQYF
TGTGCCAGCAGTTATAGAACGGCAGATACGCAGTATTTT
>NA|TRBV12-2|NA|TRBJ2-7
CASRLRGTSGGPISYEQYF
TGTGCAAGTCGCTTAAGGGGGACTAGCGGGGGACCCATCTCCTACGAGCAGTACTTC
>NA|TRBV29-1|NA|TRBJ1-1
CSVEGTVNTEAFF
TGCAGCGTTGAAGGGACGGTGAACACTGAAGCTTTCTTT
>few|TRBV10-3|NA|TRBJ1-6
CAISERGANSPLHF
TGTGCCATCAGTGAAAGAGGGGCCAACTCACCCCTCCACTTT
>NA|TRBV27|NA|TRBJ2-5
CASSLTVPRETQYF
TGTGCCAGCAGTTTGACAGTTCCTCGAGAGACCCAGTACTTC
>NA|TRBV6-6|NA|TRBJ1-1
CASSSRDVANTEAFF
TGTGCCAGCAGTTCCCGGGACGTCGCAAACACTGAAGCTTTCTTT
>NA|TRBV4-3|TRBD2|TRBJ2-3
CASSRAGTSGGWGTDTQYF
TGCGCCAGCAGCCGTGCCGGGACTAGCGGGGGGTGGGGCACAGATACGCAGTATTTT
>NA|TRBV6-5|NA|TRBJ2-5
CASRWTHQETQYF
TGTGCCAGCAGGTGGACTCACCAAGAGACCCAGTACTTC
>NA|TRBV5-1|NA|TRBJ2-6
CASSLGSSGANVLTF
TGCGCCAGCAGCTTGGGCAGCTCTGGGGCCAACGTCCTGACTTTC
>NA|TRBV9|TRBD1|TRBJ1-1
CASSVEDRVNTEAFF
TGTGCCAGCAGCGTAGAGGACAGGGTAAACACTGAAGCTTTCTTT
>NA|TRBV9|NA|TRBJ2-7
CASSVDGDEQYF
TGTGCCAGCAGCGTAGATGGGGACGAGCAGTACTTC
>NA|TRBV7-3|NA|TRBJ2-5
CASRRRGGGETQYF
TGTGCCTCTCGCCGGCGGGGAGGTGGAGAGACCCAGTACTTC
>NA|TRBV5-1|NA|TRBJ2-7
CASFDLVSLYF
TGCGCCAGCTTCGACCTGGTGAGTCTGTACTTC
>once|TRBV11-3|TRBD2|TRBJ2-3
CASSTRGGSQYF
TGTGCCAGCAGCACCCGCGGGGGATCGCAGTATTTT
>once|TRBV19|TRBD1|TRBJ1-3
CASSLDRGPGNTIYF
TGTGCCAGTAGCCTGGACAGGGGGCCTGGAAACACCATATATTTT
>NA|TRBV6-6|NA|TRBJ1-3
CASSSDGSGNTIYF
TGTGCCAGCAGTTCGGACGGCTCTGGAAACACCATATATTTT
>NA|TRBV9|NA|TRBJ2-3
CASSVAGAFRDTQYF
TGTGCCAGCAGCGTAGCGGGGGCGTTCAGGGATACGCAGTATTTT
>NA|TRBV28|NA|TRBJ2-3
CASTTGGGTTDTQYF
TGTGCCAGCACCACCGGAGGAGGGACTACAGATACGCAGTATTTT
>NA|TRBV9|NA|TRBJ2-7
CASSVGTTDYEQYF
TGTGCCAGCAGCGTCGGAACCACAGACTACGAGCAGTACTTC
>NA|TRBV7-2|NA|TRBJ1-1
CASSLGRDDTEAFF
TGTGCCAGCAGCTTAGGGAGGGATGACACTGAAGCTTTCTTT
>once|TRBV7-6|NA|TRBJ1-3
CASSLGTEISNTIYF
TGTGCCAGCAGCTTAGGGACAGAGATTTCAAACACCATATATTTT